Following are 16 T cell receptor beta chains from one sample sequenced in a study of cytomegalovirus exposure and HLA in healthy donors. The PCR employed 60 Vbeta primers together with 13 Jbeta primers. Only in-frame clones appear in the TCRdb table, and some are missing; sequencing was by immunoSEQ multiplex PCR. The sample lists fewer than 250,000 clones; around 79% were seen once. The sample comprised PBMCs. The receptors derive from a male donor in good health and CMV-seronegative.

This clone was seen once. The chain uses TRBV10-3 and TRBJ1-2; 8 bases fit TRBD1. J lost 0 bases, V lost 2 bases, and 11 bases had no gene match. CDR3 length equals 18 residues. Germline assignment: CDR1 ENHRY and CDR2 SYGVKD. CDR3 bases: TGTGCCATCAGTGAGAGGGGGGACAGGAGGACGGCTAACTATGGCTACACCTTC. Translation gives CAISERGDRRTANYGYTF.

V and J are TRBV28 and TRBJ1-2, with 7 bases fitting TRBD1. Trimming took 5 bases from V and 8 from J; bases not matched to a gene: 5. The CDR3 has 12 residues. Germline CDR1 and CDR2: MDHEN and SYDVKM. The CDR3 nucleotides read TGTGCCAGCAGTGTGACAGGGTTCGGCTACACCTTC. Residues: CASSVTGFGYTF.

The rearrangement joins TRBV7-2 to TRBJ2-7; possible D gene TRBD2, 6 bases. The CDR3 is 14 amino acids. The germline V gene has CDR1 SGHTA and CDR2 FQGNSA. The V gene lost 3 bases and the J gene lost 2 bases, with 11 bases spanning the gap. The CDR3 DNA reads TGTGCCAGCAGCTTGCCGGGCGGGGCCTACGAGCAGTACTTC. It translates to CASSLPGGAYEQYF.

The chain links TRBV6-5 to TRBJ1-2, with D unresolved. In germline, CDR1 is MNHEY, CDR2 SVGAGI. V was clipped by 2 bases and J by 4 bases, with 8 bases between them. This CDR3 is 13 amino acids long. The CDR3: CASSYPNSYGYTF. The CDR3 coding sequence is TGTGCCAGCAGTTACCCCAACAGCTATGGCTACACCTTC.

CDR3 in amino acids: CASSGDINQPQHF. CDR3 nucleotides: TGTGCCAGCAGCGGGGACATAAATCAGCCCCAGCATTTT. This chain links TRBV5-4 with TRBJ1-5, with D possibly being TRBD1 (6 bases). V shed 4 bases and J shed 4 bases, with 9 bases lying between them. From germline, CDR1 is SGHNT and CDR2 YYREEE (reference sequence). The CDR3 length is 13 residues.

This chain connects TRBV5-4 to TRBJ1-3, with D possibly being TRBD1 (6 bases). The CDR3 contains 14 residues. V lost 0 bases and J 3 bases, leaving 7 bases between the germline ends. Germline V gene data show CDR1 as SGHNT and CDR2 as YYREEE (reference sequence). This chain's CDR3 is CASSLAQGGNTIYF. CDR3 nucleotides: TGTGCCAGCAGCTTGGCACAGGGTGGAAACACCATATATTTT.

In nucleotides, the CDR3 is TGTGCCAGCAAAGGACAGACTAACACCGGGGAGCTGTTTTTT. Amino acid sequence: CASKGQTNTGELFF. This chain joins TRBV27 and TRBJ2-2, with D maybe TRBD1 (6 bases). The CDR3 loop spans 14 amino acids. Germline V gene lookup returns CDR1 MNHEY and CDR2 SMNVEV (reference sequence). V dropped 7 bases and J dropped 2 bases, with 11 bases sitting between them.

The genes are TRBV9 and TRBJ1-3; no clear D gene. Trimming cost V 2 bases and J 0 bases, with 12 bases left between them. This CDR3 is 16 amino acids long. Germline V gene lookup returns CDR1 SGDLS and CDR2 YYNGEE. CDR3: CASSVLQADSGNTIYF. The CDR3 DNA is TGTGCCAGCAGCGTTCTTCAAGCGGACTCTGGAAACACCATATATTTT.

This sequence joins TRBV6-5 and TRBJ1-2; D perhaps matches TRBD1 (5 bases). The CDR3 totals 15 residues. Trimming cost V 2 bases and J 6 bases, with 16 bases left between them. Germline lookup yields CDR1 MNHEY and CDR2 SVGAGI. CDR3 residues: CASSYDGGYANGYTF. CDR3 nucleotides: TGTGCCAGCAGTTACGATGGGGGGTATGCCAATGGCTACACCTTC.

The chain links TRBV2 to TRBJ2-7, with 7 bases lining up with TRBD1. This CDR3 spans 15 amino acids. Trimming cost V 3 bases and J 2 bases; bases outside gene matches: 7. Germline-derived CDR1 and CDR2 are SNHLY and FYNNEI. The CDR3 sequence is CASSDPGQRTYEQYF. CDR3 DNA: TGTGCCAGCAGTGATCCGGGACAGAGAACCTACGAGCAGTACTTC.

The rearrangement uses TRBV28 and TRBJ1-5; D call uncertain. CDR1 MDHEN and CDR2 SYDVKM come from the germline V gene. V lost 2 bases to trimming and J lost 0 bases, with 5 bases between them. CDR3 size: 14 residues. In nucleotides, the CDR3 is TGTGCCAGCAGTTTACTCGTTAGCAATCAGCCCCAGCATTTT. It encodes CASSLLVSNQPQHF.

This clone was seen more than once but under ten times. The chain links TRBV7-3 to TRBJ2-7; TRBD1 is a possible D gene (5 bases). The CDR3 spans 14 residues. V was trimmed by 0 bases and J by 3 bases, leaving 9 bases between them. Germline CDR1 reads SGHTA; CDR2 reads FQGTGA. The CDR3 DNA follows: TGTGCCAGCAGCTTAACGGGGCTCGACTACGAGCAGTACTTC. Residues: CASSLTGLDYEQYF.

The chain couples TRBV5-4 to TRBJ2-1; 8 bases match TRBD1. From germline, CDR1 is SGHNT and CDR2 YYREEE (reference sequence). The CDR3 loop spans 11 amino acids. With V trimmed by 4 bases and J by 16 bases, 7 bases remained unmatched. Written as DNA, the CDR3 is TGTGCCAGCAGCCTGGACAGGGACCCATTCTTC. Translating gives CASSLDRDPFF.

This rearrangement joins TRBV9 to TRBJ1-3; a weak D match, TRBD1 (6 bases). Germline V gives CDR1 SGDLS, CDR2 YYNGEE. The V end lost 3 bases, the J end lost 3 bases, and 16 bases lay between the germline ends. CDR3 size: 16 residues. CDR3 sequence (DNA): TGTGCCAGCAGCGAAGGGGGGGACGGAGATGGAAACACCATATATTTT. Amino acids: CASSEGGDGDGNTIYF.

The genes are TRBV18 and TRBJ2-7, with 9 bases lining up with TRBD2. V shed 2 bases, J shed 7 bases, and the junction held 6 bases outside the gene matches. The CDR3 runs 14 residues. Per the germline V gene, CDR1 is KGHSH and CDR2 is LQKENI. Here the CDR3 DNA reads TGTGCCAGCTCACCAGCGGGAGGGCCGGGGGAGCAGTACTTC. Protein sequence: CASSPAGGPGEQYF.

The chain is built from TRBV7-9 and TRBJ2-2, with D maybe TRBD1 (6 bases). CDR1 is SEHNR and CDR2 is FQNEAQ in the germline V gene (reference sequence). This CDR3 has 12 amino acids. The CDR3 DNA is TGTTCCGACGCAGGGGCCACCGGGGAGCTGTTTTTT. Amino acids: CSDAGATGELFF.